A selection of T cell receptor beta chains follows, all from one sample in a study of blood T cells in healthy people across ages. TCRdb itself ran the 5' RACE reads through MiXCR, one entry per CDR3 protein. This table has 800,000 or so distinct CDR3 sequences, about 25% appearing once. These data were likewise used in another study, on T cells of mothers and their children.

Sequencing used blood. All receptors come from a boy aged 5-17 years in good health. CDR3s include the opening cysteine and the closing phenylalanine or tryptophan. Size is omitted from some rows. Given values are once, few, many or a class for expanded clones.

clone_size j_call v_call cdr3_aa
few TRBJ2-3 TRBV7-9 CASSLTELIADTQYF
NA NA TRBV20-1 CSARPGAGEQYF
NA NA TRBV4-3 CASSQDGGLAGSYEQYF
NA TRBJ2-2 TRBV10-3 CAIGGTGELFF
few TRBJ1-2 TRBV28 CANDRGQDGYTF
NA TRBJ1-1 TRBV11-2 CASSLGRGGRNTEAFF
NA TRBJ1-1 TRBV29-1 CSVKGTANTEAFF
NA TRBJ1-3 TRBV11-2 CASSLESLPGNTIYF
NA TRBJ2-7 TRBV9 CASSVGGTGGYEQYF
NA TRBJ2-3 TRBV6-6 CASSPQGGGADTQYF
NA TRBJ2-5 TRBV11-1 CASSLAGAVYQETQYF
few TRBJ2-7 TRBV15 CATSRETSRAAEQYF
few TRBJ2-7 TRBV18 CASSPLGTGSYEQYF
NA TRBJ1-5 TRBV24-1 CATSLGGGYGNQPQHF
NA TRBJ2-3 TRBV29-1 CSVEVLAGGTGDTQYF
NA TRBJ2-5 TRBV5-1 CASSLGGMDQETQYF
NA TRBJ2-5 TRBV7-2 CASSPTDPGGTRYF
NA TRBJ2-1 TRBV20-1 CSAREGLGFPGEQFF
NA TRBJ2-7 TRBV28 CASSLGWVEQYF
NA TRBJ2-7 TRBV6-5 CASSYRGRGTGVDEQYF
once TRBJ2-7 TRBV29-1 CSVVGLLDSYERYF
few NA TRBV7-2 CASSLLAGVDKRNEQFF
many TRBJ2-1 TRBV3-1 CASSSIRVNEQFF
NA TRBJ2-3 TRBV6-6 CASGIRDAAPDTQYF
few TRBJ2-5 TRBV7-6 CASSPWTEETQYF
NA TRBJ2-7 TRBV20-1 CSARDPRQGGEQYF
few TRBJ2-7 TRBV29-1 CSVARDGSSYEQYF
few TRBJ2-7 TRBV28 CASSPREGGMDEQYF
NA TRBJ2-3 TRBV7-8 CASSLVLGTSTDTQYF
few TRBJ2-5 TRBV10-3 CAISEVAEETQYF
NA TRBJ2-7 TRBV7-2 CASSFDGFYEQYF
NA TRBJ1-4 TRBV12-3/TRBV12-4 CASSQGQSNEKLFF
few TRBJ2-1 TRBV7-2 CASSLVAGAAYNEQFF
few NA TRBV14 CASSRGRTSGAYEQYF
NA TRBJ1-3 TRBV20-1 CSASGESGNTIYF
NA TRBJ2-3 TRBV3-1 CASSQPSRDISDLTFTDTQYF
NA TRBJ1-2 TRBV29-1 CSVEAGTGEGYTF
NA TRBJ2-1 TRBV6-5 CASSPTGGEYNEQFF
NA TRBJ2-2 TRBV7-2 CASSLALGSGGELFF
few TRBJ2-1 TRBV19 CASSIHNEQFF
NA TRBJ1-2 TRBV12-3/TRBV12-4 CASRLDRGANYGYTF
NA TRBJ2-3 TRBV12-3/TRBV12-4 CASSPQGPGLAGDTQYF
NA TRBJ1-5 TRBV11-2 CASSQNNQPQHF
NA TRBJ2-7 TRBV18 CASSPPGLPYEQYF
many TRBJ2-3 TRBV7-9 CASSSSSSGGGNTQYF
many TRBJ2-7 TRBV4-3 CASSQEYAAPSNEQYF
few TRBJ2-1 TRBV28 CASSILWEQFF
few TRBJ1-1 TRBV5-1 CASSLLGAANTEAFF